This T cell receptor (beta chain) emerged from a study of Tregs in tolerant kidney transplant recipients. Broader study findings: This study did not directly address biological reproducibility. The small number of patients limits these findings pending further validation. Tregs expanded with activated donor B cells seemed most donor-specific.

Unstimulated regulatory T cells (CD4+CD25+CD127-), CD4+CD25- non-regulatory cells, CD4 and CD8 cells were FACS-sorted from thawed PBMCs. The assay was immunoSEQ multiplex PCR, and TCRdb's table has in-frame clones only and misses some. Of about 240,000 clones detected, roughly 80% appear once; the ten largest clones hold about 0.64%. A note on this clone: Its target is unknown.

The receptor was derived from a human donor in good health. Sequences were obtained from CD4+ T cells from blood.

CDR3 nucleotide sequence: TGTGCCAGCAGCCAAGAGATACCGGGACTAGCGGGGGGGCCTTTAGATACGCAGTATTTT. Translating it yields CASSQEIPGLAGGPLDTQYF. The J gene is TRBJ2-3, the V gene TRBV4-2, with 16 bases fitting TRBD2. V lost 0 bases to trimming and J lost 5 bases; unmatched junction nucleotides: 11. Germline values: CDR1 LGHNA, CDR2 YNFKEQ. The CDR3 has 20 residues.